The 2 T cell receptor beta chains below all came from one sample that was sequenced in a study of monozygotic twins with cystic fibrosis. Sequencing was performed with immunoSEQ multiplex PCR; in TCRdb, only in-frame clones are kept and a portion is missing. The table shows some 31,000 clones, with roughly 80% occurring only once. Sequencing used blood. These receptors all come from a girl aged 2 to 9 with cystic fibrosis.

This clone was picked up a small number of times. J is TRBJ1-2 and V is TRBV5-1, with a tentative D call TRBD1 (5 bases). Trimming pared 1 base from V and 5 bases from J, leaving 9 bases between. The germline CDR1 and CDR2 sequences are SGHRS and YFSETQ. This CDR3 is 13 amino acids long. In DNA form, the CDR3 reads TGCGCCAGCAGCTTGATGGGGGAGTATGGCTACACCTTC. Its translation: CASSLMGEYGYTF.

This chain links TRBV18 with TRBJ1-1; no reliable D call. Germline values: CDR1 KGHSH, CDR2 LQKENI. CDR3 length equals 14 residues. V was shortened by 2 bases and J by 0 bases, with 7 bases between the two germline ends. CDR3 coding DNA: TGTGCCAGCTCACCAGTTTCCATGAACACTGAAGCTTTCTTT. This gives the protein CASSPVSMNTEAFF.